This T cell receptor (beta chain) was captured by sequencing in a study of TIL therapy for anti-PD-1-resistant metastatic lung cancer. Study-wide findings and caveats: After infusion, TIL clonotypes partly replaced peripheral T cells and declined over months.

With respect to this clone: What it binds is not known.

Time point indicated: pre-treatment sample, taken before nivolumab and TIL therapy. Stage 4 NSCLC adults joined between 2017 and early 2020. The immunoSEQ assay was v3. The method was immunoSEQ multiplex PCR; TCRdb's version includes in-frame clones alone and lacks a portion of them. The profile covers around 33,000 clones, with 74% appearing a single time and 2.5% to 3% taken by the ten largest. Germline V gene sequence: CDR1 SEHNR, CDR2 FQNEAQ (reference sequence). The CDR3 consists of 13 residues. Trimming left V 0 bases short and J 12 bases short, with 14 bases between. V gene TRBV7-9 combines with J gene TRBJ1-2, with D perhaps TRBD1 (6 bases). The sample was blood, taken at baseline. The sequence was collected from a woman between 30 and 79 years old with non-small cell lung cancer. The CDR3 spells CASSLAGQGKNTF. As DNA, the CDR3 is TGTGCCAGCAGCTTAGCTGGCCAGGGGAAGAACACCTTC.